A single sample gave rise to the 25 T cell receptor beta chains below, sequenced in a study of shared clonotypes between healthy human individuals. Generated by immunoSEQ multiplex PCR, the TCRdb table keeps only in-frame clones and is missing some. Of some 2.1 million clones in the sample, roughly 95% were seen once. Naive CD8 cells were CD45RO-negative, positively selected for CCR7, excluding terminally differentiated effector memory CD45RA+ cells. Sequencing was carried out using naive CD8+ T cells from PBMCs. These receptor sequences come from a man aged 18 to 29 in good health. Some clones in this sample may be carry-over from other donors' samples.

The chain is built from TRBV28 and TRBJ2-7; D unresolved. Germline CDR1 is MDHEN and CDR2 is SYDVKM. V was pared by 2 bases and J by 0 bases, with 14 bases between. The CDR3 has 16 amino acids. CDR3 DNA: TGTGCCAGCAGTTTAGAGGTGGGGAAGAGCTCCTACGAGCAGTACTTC. As protein: CASSLEVGKSSYEQYF.

This sequence joins TRBV11-1 and TRBJ2-3; possibly TRBD2 for D (5 bases). The CDR3 is made up of 16 amino acids. Germline lookup yields CDR1 SGHAT and CDR2 FQDESV (reference sequence). The V gene lost 1 base and the J gene lost 4 bases, with 15 bases spanning the gap. CDR3 DNA: TGTGCCAGCAGCTTAGATTGGAGCAGTAGCGCAGATACGCAGTATTTT. Protein sequence: CASSLDWSSSADTQYF.

This chain connects TRBV5-1 to TRBJ2-5, with TRBD1 matching 10 bases. V lost 8 bases and J lost 5; bases outside the gene matches: 12. CDR3 size: 15 residues. Per germline, CDR1 SGHRS and CDR2 YFSETQ. CDR3 coding DNA: TGCGCCAGTAACCCGGGACAGGGGTTATCGGAGACCCAGTACTTC. Translated, it gives CASNPGQGLSETQYF.

The chain joins TRBV2 to TRBJ2-2, with TRBD2 identical over 16 bases. V shed 5 bases, J shed 4 bases, and the junction held 13 bases outside the gene matches. The germline V gene encodes CDR1 SNHLY and CDR2 FYNNEI. The CDR3 length is 20 residues. In DNA, the CDR3 is TGTGCCAGCAGTACACAACGGGGACTAGCGGGAGGGCAGGGCACCGGGGAGCTGTTTTTT. Its protein product is CASSTQRGLAGGQGTGELFF.

V is TRBV18 and J is TRBJ2-3, with 8 bases matching TRBD2. Germline trimming cut 3 bases from V and 0 bases from J; bases unmatched to any gene: 5. Germline V gene sequence: CDR1 KGHSH, CDR2 LQKENI. This CDR3 spans 16 amino acids. The CDR3 loop reads CASSPVLAASTDTQYF. The CDR3 region has the DNA TGTGCCAGCTCACCCGTACTAGCGGCTAGCACAGATACGCAGTATTTT.

The chain carries TRBV6-5 and TRBJ1-1; D ambiguous. CDR1 is MNHEY, CDR2 SVGAGI, per germline. Trimming cost V 6 bases and J 6 bases, with 11 bases left between them. The CDR3 is 12 amino acids. The CDR3, as DNA: TGTGCCAGCAGCTCATTAGTAGCTGAAGCTTTCTTT. It yields the protein CASSSLVAEAFF.

The CDR3 DNA is TGTGCCAGCAGTGAAGATAGCGGGCTTGAAGTGGACAGGAACTATGGCTACACCTTC. Its translation: CASSEDSGLEVDRNYGYTF. V and J are TRBV6-1 and TRBJ1-2; 7 bases agree with TRBD1. V lost 1 base, J lost 2 bases, and 16 bases stayed unmatched. Per germline, CDR1 MNHNS and CDR2 SASEGT. The CDR3 runs to 19 residues.

This rearrangement joins TRBV9 to TRBJ2-7; D not resolved. Germline CDR1 is SGDLS and CDR2 is YYNGEE. There are 13 residues in the CDR3. V lost 4 bases and J 0 bases, leaving 8 bases between the germline ends. CDR3 in amino acids: CASSNRTSYEQYF. The CDR3 coding sequence is TGTGCCAGCAGCAATCGGACCTCCTACGAGCAGTACTTC.

This sequence joins TRBV27 and TRBJ2-7; the D gene is possibly TRBD1 (6 bases). Germline CDR1 is MNHEY and CDR2 is SMNVEV (reference sequence). CDR3 size: 15 residues. Trimming took off 4 bases at V and 2 bases at J, with 15 bases between the two ends. This CDR3 reads CASSSGHLNTYEQYF. The DNA of the CDR3 is TGTGCCAGCAGTTCGGGACATTTGAACACCTACGAGCAGTACTTC.

The V call is TRBV4-2, the J call TRBJ2-1, with 8 bases aligning to TRBD2. J was trimmed by 2 bases and V by 5 bases; bases with no gene match: 14. Germline loops: CDR1 LGHNA, CDR2 YNFKEQ. This CDR3 is built from 18 residues. The DNA of the CDR3 is TGTGCCAGCAGCGTGTCTCCGGGACTAGACCCACCCTACAATGAGCAGTTCTTC. Translated, it gives CASSVSPGLDPPYNEQFF.

This chain joins TRBV7-9 and TRBJ2-3, with D possibly TRBD1 on 5 matching bases. Trimming cost V 5 bases and J 1 base, with 10 bases left between them. The CDR3 has 14 amino acids. Germline loops: CDR1 SEHNR, CDR2 FQNEAQ (reference sequence). As DNA, the CDR3 is TGTGCCAGCAGCCCGGCCAGGGGCACAGATACGCAGTATTTT. It yields the protein CASSPARGTDTQYF.

The CDR3 here is CASSWSNQPQHF. CDR3 bases: TGTGCCAGCAGTTGGAGCAATCAGCCCCAGCATTTT. The chain uses TRBV21-1 and TRBJ1-5. TRBV21-1 is classified as a pseudogene. The CDR3 length is 12 residues.

This chain connects TRBV10-1 to TRBJ2-3, with D perhaps matching TRBD2 (7 bases). V was pared by 0 bases and J by 4 bases, with 17 bases between. Germline CDR1 is WNHNN and CDR2 is SYGVQD (reference sequence). The CDR3 totals 17 residues. This CDR3 is CASSESGAGAAADTQYF. CDR3 DNA: TGCGCCAGCAGTGAGTCGGGTGCGGGGGCCGCGGCAGATACGCAGTATTTT.

This chain joins TRBV15 and TRBJ1-1; D possibly corresponds to TRBD1 (5 bases). The CDR3 sequence is 13 residues long. V was cut by 7 bases and J by 4 bases, with 13 bases left in between. From germline, CDR1 is LNHNV and CDR2 YYDKDF (reference sequence). CDR3 coding DNA: TGTGCCACCACGGGGGGACGCGGCACTGAAGCTTTCTTT. Translation: CATTGGRGTEAFF.

The genes are TRBV6-5 and TRBJ2-1, with D unresolved. V was trimmed by 8 bases and J by 9 bases, leaving 17 bases between them. CDR1 MNHEY and CDR2 SVGAGI come from the germline V gene. The CDR3 covers 13 residues. The CDR3 coding sequence is TGTGCCAGCGCACGAATGGCGCGATCTGAGCAGTTCTTC. Amino acid sequence: CASARMARSEQFF.

The chain is built from TRBV7-9 and TRBJ2-7; D is tentatively TRBD1 or TRBD2 (6 bases each). The ends were cut back, 1 base at V and 3 bases at J, with 13 bases in the middle. Per the germline V gene, CDR1 is SEHNR and CDR2 is FQNEAQ (reference sequence). The CDR3 loop spans 15 amino acids. Written as DNA, the CDR3 is TGTGCCAGCAGCTTAGTTTCCGGGGGCTTCTACGAGCAGTACTTC. It codes for CASSLVSGGFYEQYF.

In regard to this clone: This sample includes further DNA sequences coding for the same CDR3. This chain links TRBV6-5 with TRBJ2-7; the match to TRBD2 covers 11 bases. Germline V lookup: CDR1 MNHEY, CDR2 SVGAGI. V trimming: 4 bases; J trimming: 1 base; junction bases outside the gene matches: 3. The CDR3 is 15 amino acids. CDR3 sequence reads: CASSLGTSGSYEQYF. CDR3 bases: TGTGCCAGCAGTTTAGGGACTAGCGGATCCTACGAGCAGTACTTC.

The rearrangement links TRBV15 to TRBJ2-5; the D gene is possibly TRBD2 (6 bases). V was clipped by 3 bases and J by 2 bases, with 13 bases between them. The CDR3 covers 15 residues. CDR1 LNHNV and CDR2 YYDKDF come from the germline V gene (reference sequence). CDR3 DNA: TGTGCCACCAGCAGGTTCGCTGGAGGGCAAGAGACCCAGTACTTC. The encoded protein is CATSRFAGGQETQYF.

The V and J genes are TRBV9 and TRBJ2-4; D gene uncertain. CDR3 length: 13 residues. V lost 0 bases and J 11 bases, leaving 12 bases between the germline ends. Germline V gene data show CDR1 as SGDLS and CDR2 as YYNGEE. CDR3 loop: CASSVEASDVQYF. CDR3 nucleotide sequence: TGTGCCAGCAGCGTAGAGGCCTCGGACGTTCAGTACTTC.

The chain couples TRBV7-9 to TRBJ2-3; no definite D call. With 5 bases removed from V and 4 bases from J, the gap between germline ends came to 13 bases. The CDR3 length is 14 residues. Germline CDR1 reads SEHNR; CDR2 reads FQNEAQ (reference sequence). CDR3 sequence: CASSGLRSADTQYF. CDR3 sequence (DNA): TGTGCCAGCAGCGGTTTGCGCAGCGCAGATACGCAGTATTTT.

This clone was picked up one time. The rearrangement uses TRBV19 and TRBJ1-1; perhaps TRBD1 as D (5 bases). Deletions cut 4 bases from V and 7 bases from J, with 16 bases between. Per germline, CDR1 LNHDA and CDR2 SQIVND (reference sequence). The CDR3 loop spans 14 amino acids. CDR3 in DNA: TGTGCCAGTAGTAACCGCCGGGACCCAGGTGAAGCTTTCTTT. Translated: CASSNRRDPGEAFF.

The chain recombines TRBV7-3 with TRBJ1-1; TRBD1 might be the D (6 bases). The V gene lost 0 bases and the J gene lost 11 bases, with 10 bases spanning the gap. In germline, CDR1 is SGHTA, CDR2 FQGTGA. This CDR3 contains 12 residues. CDR3 in amino acids: CASSLTGGLAFF. The CDR3 DNA is TGTGCCAGCAGCTTAACGGGGGGGCTCGCTTTCTTT.

As regards this clone: The same CDR3 arises from other DNA sequences in this sample as well. The chain recombines TRBV19 with TRBJ1-5; D is unclear. The V gene's germline CDR1 is LNHDA and CDR2 SQIVND (reference sequence). The CDR3 runs to 15 residues. Deletions cut 1 base from V and 0 bases from J, with 7 bases between. CDR3 DNA: TGTGCCAGTAGTATAGGGTCCTATAGCAATCAGCCCCAGCATTTT. This encodes CASSIGSYSNQPQHF.

V usage is TRBV7-9 and J usage is TRBJ1-3, with D perhaps matching TRBD1 (5 bases). Germline loops: CDR1 SEHNR, CDR2 FQNEAQ (reference sequence). The CDR3 length is 14 residues. V lost 2 bases to trimming and J lost 7 bases, with 12 bases between them. In DNA, the CDR3 is TGTGCCAGCAGCTTAAGACAGTCGGGTAACACCATATATTTT. As protein: CASSLRQSGNTIYF.

The gene calls are TRBV19 and TRBJ2-2, with 7 bases lining up with TRBD1. Germline loops: CDR1 LNHDA, CDR2 SQIVND (reference sequence). The CDR3 runs to 14 residues. V gave up 8 bases and J gave up 3 bases; unmatched junction bases: 6. The chain's CDR3 is CASQGQSDTGELFF. CDR3 sequence (DNA): TGTGCCAGTCAGGGACAGTCAGACACCGGGGAGCTGTTTTTT.